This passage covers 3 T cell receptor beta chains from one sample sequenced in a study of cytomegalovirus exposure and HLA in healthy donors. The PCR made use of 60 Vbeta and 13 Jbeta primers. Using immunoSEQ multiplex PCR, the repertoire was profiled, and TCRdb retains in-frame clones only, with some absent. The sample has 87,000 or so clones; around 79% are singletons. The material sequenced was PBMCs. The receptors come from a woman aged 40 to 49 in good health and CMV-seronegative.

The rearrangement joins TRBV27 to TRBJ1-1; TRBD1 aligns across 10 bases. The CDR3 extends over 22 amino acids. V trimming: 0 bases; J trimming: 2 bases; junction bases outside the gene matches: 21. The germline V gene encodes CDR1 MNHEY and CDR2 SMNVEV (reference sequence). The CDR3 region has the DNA TGTGCCAGCAGTTTATCGTTGTCAAAATGGGGACAGGGGTTGGTCAGAAACACTGAAGCTTTCTTT. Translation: CASSLSLSKWGQGLVRNTEAFF.

CDR3 protein: CASSLVGAGNQPQHF. The CDR3 nucleotides read TGTGCCAGCAGCTTAGTGGGGGCAGGCAATCAGCCCCAGCATTTT. The chain has TRBV7-2 and TRBJ1-5; D is perhaps TRBD1 (6 bases). Trimming took off 1 base at V and 2 bases at J, with 9 bases between the two ends. The CDR3 covers 15 residues. Germline assignment: CDR1 SGHTA and CDR2 FQGNSA.

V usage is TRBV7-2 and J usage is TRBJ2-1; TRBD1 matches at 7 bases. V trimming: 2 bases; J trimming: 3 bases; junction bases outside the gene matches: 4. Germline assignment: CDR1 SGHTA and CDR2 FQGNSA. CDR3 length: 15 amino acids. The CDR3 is CASSLTRDSYNEQFF. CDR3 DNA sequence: TGTGCCAGCAGCTTAACCCGGGACAGCTACAATGAGCAGTTCTTC.